Each of the 10 T cell receptor beta chains below was sequenced from the same sample in a study of technical replicates of blood from a few donors. Profiled with immunoSEQ multiplex PCR; TCRdb holds only in-frame clones, not every one. This table has tens of thousands of clones, approximately 94% appearing once. Sequencing was done on a sample of T cells isolated from PBMCs. These receptors all come from a human donor in good health.

This rearrangement joins TRBV27 to TRBJ1-1; D ambiguous. Per germline, CDR1 MNHEY and CDR2 SMNVEV (reference sequence). The CDR3 is 14 amino acids. V was shortened by 2 bases and J by 0 bases, with 7 bases between the two germline ends. CDR3 bases: TGTGCCAGCAGTTTAGTGGCGGTGAACACTGAAGCTTTCTTT. Its translation is CASSLVAVNTEAFF.

The chain carries TRBV5-1 and TRBJ1-2; D is unclear. The germline V and J ends were trimmed by 0 bases and 4 bases, with 13 bases remaining between them. The CDR3 consists of 15 residues. Germline values: CDR1 SGHRS, CDR2 YFSETQ. In nucleotides, the CDR3 is TGCGCCAGCAGCTTGGATCCAGGAGAGGGCTATGGCTACACCTTC. Amino acid sequence: CASSLDPGEGYGYTF.

A single count supports this clone. This chain connects TRBV7-2 to TRBJ2-1; possible D gene TRBD2, 6 bases. V was cut by 3 bases and J by 3 bases, with 12 bases left in between. CDR1 SGHTA and CDR2 FQGNSA come from the germline V gene. This CDR3 has 15 amino acids. The CDR3 is CASSFPGLFYNEQFF. The DNA for the CDR3 is TGTGCCAGCAGCTTCCCGGGACTGTTCTACAATGAGCAGTTCTTC.

This clone has more than one count but fewer than ten. The chain is built from TRBV6-4 and TRBJ1-1; 7 positions agree with TRBD1. The CDR3 runs to 15 residues. The V gene's germline CDR1 is MRHNA and CDR2 SNTAGT. The J segment lost 2 bases and the V segment lost 4 bases, leaving 7 bases of the junction unmatched. DNA of the CDR3: TGTGCCAGCAGTGCCGCAGGGGGGTACAACACTGAAGCTTTCTTT. Its protein product is CASSAAGGYNTEAFF.

This rearrangement joins TRBV15 to TRBJ2-7, with 7 nucleotides matching TRBD1. Trimming removed 8 bases from V and 1 base from J; junction bases left unmatched: 8. CDR1 LNHNV and CDR2 YYDKDF come from the germline V gene (reference sequence). The CDR3 length is 14 residues. The CDR3 DNA reads TGTGCCACCCGAACAGGGGATACTTCCTACGAGCAGTACTTC. This encodes CATRTGDTSYEQYF. Complete variable domain (other parts from reference TRBV15 and TRBJ2-7): DAMVIQNPRYQVTQFGKPVTLSCSQTLNHNVMYWYQQKSSQAPKLLFHYYDKDFNNEADTPDNFQSRRPNTSFCFLDIRSPGLGDTAMYLCATRTGDTSYEQYFGPGTRLTVT.

This sequence joins TRBV5-4 and TRBJ2-7; 11 bases map to TRBD2. The germline V gene encodes CDR1 SGHNT and CDR2 YYREEE (reference sequence). The length of the CDR3 is 16 residues. The trim removed 0 bases at V and 4 bases at J, leaving 6 bases unmatched. The CDR3 region is CASSLGTSGSSYEQYF. The CDR3 bases are TGTGCCAGCAGCTTGGGAACTAGCGGGAGTTCATACGAGCAGTACTTC.

The chain recombines TRBV4-2 with TRBJ2-7, with D perhaps matching TRBD2 (6 bases). The CDR3 is 14 amino acids. V lost 3 bases to trimming and J lost 3 bases, with 12 bases between them. Germline V gives CDR1 LGHNA, CDR2 YNFKEQ. The CDR3 nucleotides read TGTGCCAGCAGCCACCGACTAGTCGGCTACGAGCAGTACTTC. Protein: CASSHRLVGYEQYF.

J is TRBJ2-1 and V is TRBV13, with D maybe TRBD2 (5 bases). V was shortened by 1 base and J by 8 bases, with 12 bases between the two germline ends. The CDR3 has 14 amino acids. In germline, CDR1 is PRHDT, CDR2 FYEKMQ (reference sequence). In nucleotides, the CDR3 is TGTGCCAGCAGCTTAGTATCGGCGGGTCATGAGCAGTTCTTC. Protein: CASSLVSAGHEQFF.

CDR3 in amino acids: CASSFGQGWYGYTF. DNA for the CDR3: TGTGCCAGCAGTTTCGGCCAGGGATGGTATGGCTACACCTTC. The rearrangement links TRBV28 to TRBJ1-2; a possible D gene is TRBD1 (5 bases). The germline V gene encodes CDR1 MDHEN and CDR2 SYDVKM. V was cut by 3 bases and J by 5 bases, with 13 bases left in between. The CDR3 has 14 residues.

This chain connects TRBV29-1 to TRBJ2-1; D is undetermined. CDR3 size: 11 residues. The germline gives CDR1 SQVTM, CDR2 ANQGSEA. Trimming took off 4 bases at V and 7 bases at J, with 8 bases between the two ends. The CDR3 here is CSVAPVNEQFF. The CDR3 DNA reads as TGCAGCGTTGCACCGGTTAATGAGCAGTTCTTC.